This entry is about one TCR beta chain. Its antigen is unidentified. The CDR3 covers 15 residues. In germline, CDR1 is SGHTA, CDR2 FQGNSA. Trimming cost V 6 bases and J 4 bases, with 16 bases left between them. This entry is derived from a study of glioma-infiltrating T cells after dendritic cell vaccination. The overall study: Autologous tumor lysate-pulsed dendritic cell vaccination was given between about 2003 and 2013. Three intradermal dendritic cell vaccine injections were given every two weeks. Study-level findings and limits: Patients with more pretreatment TILs had longer time to progression and survival.

Amplification used 60 V beta primers and 13 J beta primers. Sequencing was performed with immunoSEQ multiplex PCR; in TCRdb, only in-frame clones are kept and a portion is missing. The table records over 90,000 clones, about 85% of them present only once. V gene TRBV7-2 combines with J gene TRBJ2-1; D is possibly TRBD2 (6 bases). This specimen consisted of blood, obtained before dendritic cell vaccination. The sequence came from a human donor with glioblastoma. The chain's CDR3 is CASSLTREAYNEQFF. CDR3 coding DNA: TGTGCCAGCAGTCTGACTAGAGAGGCGTACAATGAGCAGTTCTTC.